This T cell receptor (beta chain) was identified during a study of T-cell reconstitution after alpha-beta-depleted transplantation in children. A TCRbeta library incorporating unique molecular identifiers was prepared. TCRdb re-called the PCR reads through MiXCR, storing one row per CDR3 protein. The sample lists nearly 550,000 distinct CDR3 sequences; around 18% were seen once. The length of the CDR3 is 15 residues. The germline CDR1 and CDR2 sequences are MNHNS and SASEGT. V lost 7 bases and J lost 4; bases outside the gene matches: 4. The sample here was PBMCs from the stem cell graft donor, taken from the stem cell graft. The TCR originated in a human donor who donated a stem cell graft to a child with acute lymphoblastic leukemia. J is TRBJ2-5 and V is TRBV6-1, with 15 bases matching TRBD2. The CDR3 protein is CASTMGLAGGETQYF. CDR3 in DNA: TGTGCCAGCACCATGGGACTAGCGGGAGGAGAGACCCAGTACTTC.